This TCR beta chain was documented in a study of human T cells and chemical hapten exposure. On the study more broadly: Per-sample TCR yield variation was attributed mainly to small pooled library volume differences.

The CDR3 has 14 residues. Germline V CDR1 and CDR2: SEHNR, FQNEAQ (reference sequence). Between the trimmed V and J ends, which lost 4 bases and 4 bases, there was a span of 11 bases. TCRdb redid the calling of the RACE reads with MiXCR, one entry per CDR3 protein. The sample records 250,000 to 300,000 distinct CDR3 sequences, 7.7% being singletons. Time point in this sample: pre-sensitization, week 0. Treatment indicated: therapeutic diphenylcyclopropenone sensitization with weekly scalp DPC. Patch tests were applied only after blood draws. This clonotype occurred many times. J is TRBJ1-5 and V is TRBV7-9, with D uncertain. The sample in question was whole blood, obtained in connection with sensitization to the hapten diphenylcyclopropenone (DPC). This clonotype was sampled from a young man with alopecia areata. Some clones in this sample may be carry-over from other donors' samples. The CDR3 spells CASSSARRNQPQHF. Written as DNA, the CDR3 is TGTGCCAGCAGCTCCGCCAGGAGGAATCAGCCCCAGCATTTT.